The 2 T cell receptor beta chains in this list originate from one sample, sequenced in a study of T-cell reconstitution after alpha-beta-depleted transplantation in children. It was with unique molecular identifiers that the TCRbeta library was prepared. From the PCR reads, TCRdb called clonotypes with MiXCR, one entry per CDR3 protein. The sample holds more than 4,500 distinct CDR3 sequences, roughly 26% seen once. This specimen consisted of PBMCs, mostly from graft donor cells, obtained 60 days after TCRalphabeta/CD19-depleted stem cell transplant. Source of these receptors: a male patient aged 2-10 years who had a stem cell transplant for acute lymphoblastic leukemia, so the T cells may come from the graft donor.

This clonotype was detected many times. The chain joins TRBV11-2 to TRBJ2-1, with D possibly TRBD2 on 5 matching bases. V lost 1 base, J lost 8 bases, and 12 bases lay in between. The CDR3 extends over 14 amino acids. Per the germline V gene, CDR1 is SGHAT and CDR2 is FQNNGV. For the CDR3, the DNA is TGTGCCAGCAGCTTAGCTGGGAGATGGGATGAGCAGTTCTTC. It yields the protein CASSLAGRWDEQFF.

The genes are TRBV20-1 and TRBJ2-3; 7 bases line up with TRBD1. With V trimmed by 1 base and J by 4 bases, 2 bases remained unmatched. The germline V gene has CDR1 DFQATT and CDR2 SNEGSKA (reference sequence). The CDR3 sequence is 13 residues long. The CDR3 DNA sequence: TGCAGTGCTAGAGTGCAGGGGGCAGATACGCAGTATTTT. It is translated as CSARVQGADTQYF.